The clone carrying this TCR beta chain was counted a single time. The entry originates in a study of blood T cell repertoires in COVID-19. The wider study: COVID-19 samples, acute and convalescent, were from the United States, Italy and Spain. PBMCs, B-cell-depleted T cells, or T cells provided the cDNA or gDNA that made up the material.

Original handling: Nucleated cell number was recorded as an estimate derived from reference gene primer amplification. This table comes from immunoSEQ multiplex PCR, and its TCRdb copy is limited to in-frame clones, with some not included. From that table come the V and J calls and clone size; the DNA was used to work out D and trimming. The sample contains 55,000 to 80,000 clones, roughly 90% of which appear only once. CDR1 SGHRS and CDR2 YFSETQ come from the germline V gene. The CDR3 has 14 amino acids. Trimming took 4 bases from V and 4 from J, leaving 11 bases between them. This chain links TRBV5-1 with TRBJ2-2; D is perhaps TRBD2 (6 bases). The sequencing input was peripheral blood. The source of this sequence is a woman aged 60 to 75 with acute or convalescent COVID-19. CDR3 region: CASSPDGGTGELFF. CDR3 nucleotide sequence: TGCGCCAGCAGCCCGGACGGGGGCACCGGGGAGCTGTTTTTT.